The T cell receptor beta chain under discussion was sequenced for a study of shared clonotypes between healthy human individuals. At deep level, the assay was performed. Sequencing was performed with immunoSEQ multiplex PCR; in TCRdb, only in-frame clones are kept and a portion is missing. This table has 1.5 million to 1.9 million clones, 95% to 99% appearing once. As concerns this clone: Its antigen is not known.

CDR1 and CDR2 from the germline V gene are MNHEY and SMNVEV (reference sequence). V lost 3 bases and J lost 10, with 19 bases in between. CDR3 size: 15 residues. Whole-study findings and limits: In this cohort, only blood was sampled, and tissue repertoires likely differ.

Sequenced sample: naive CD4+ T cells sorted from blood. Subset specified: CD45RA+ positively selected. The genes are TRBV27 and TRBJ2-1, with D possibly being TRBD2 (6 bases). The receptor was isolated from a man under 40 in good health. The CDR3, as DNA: TGTGCCAGCAGTTTTGACCAGCGGGCCTTTCGGGAGCAGTTCTTC. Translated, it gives CASSFDQRAFREQFF.